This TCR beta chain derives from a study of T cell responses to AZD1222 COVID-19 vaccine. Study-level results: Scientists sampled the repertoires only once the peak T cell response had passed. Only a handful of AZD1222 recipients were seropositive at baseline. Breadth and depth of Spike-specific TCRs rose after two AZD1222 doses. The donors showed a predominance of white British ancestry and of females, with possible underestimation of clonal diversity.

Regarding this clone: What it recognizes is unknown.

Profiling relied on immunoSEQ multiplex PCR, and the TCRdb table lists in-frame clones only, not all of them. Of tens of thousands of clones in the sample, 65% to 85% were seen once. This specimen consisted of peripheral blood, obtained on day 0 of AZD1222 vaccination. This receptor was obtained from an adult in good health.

DNA for the CDR3: TGTGCCAGCAGCCAAGGAAGTGGGGGAGGCACTGAAGCTTTCTTT. It encodes CASSQGSGGGTEAFF. This rearrangement joins TRBV3-1 (or the pseudogene TRBV3-2) to TRBJ1-1; tentatively, D is TRBD1 (5 bases). The CDR3 is 15 residues long. The V gene's germline CDR1 is LGHDT and CDR2 YNNKEL (reference sequence). V lost 1 base and J 4 bases, leaving 13 bases between the germline ends.